This T cell receptor (beta chain) was captured in a study of early T cells in non-severe SARS-CoV-2 infection. In the library, individual cDNA molecules carried attached unique molecular identifiers. TCRdb re-derived calls from the 5' RACE reads in MiXCR, one entry per CDR3 protein. The data contain about 83,000 distinct CDR3 sequences, roughly an eighth of them singletons. This clonotype occurred a few times. Germline V lookup: CDR1 MNHEY, CDR2 SVGEGT. V dropped 5 bases and J dropped 0 bases, with 20 bases sitting between them. The CDR3 loop spans 17 amino acids. The chain recombines TRBV6-2 or TRBV6-3 with TRBJ2-7, with a weak D call TRBD2 (6 bases). The sequencing input was whole blood. The TCR originated in an adult who was a healthcare worker with PCR-confirmed SARS-CoV-2 infection or an uninfected control (not recorded which). The CDR3, as DNA: TGTGCCAGCAGTCCGCCCCCCCAGCGGGTAGCCTCCTACGAGCAGTACTTC. The encoded protein is CASSPPPQRVASYEQYF.